This T cell receptor beta chain stems from a study of Ad26.COV2.S vaccination and SARS-CoV-2 variants. In the study overall: The study gave Ad26.COV2.S intramuscularly, once or twice 56 days apart.

Trimming left V 5 bases short and J 7 bases short, with 15 bases between. Germline lookup yields CDR1 SNHLY and CDR2 FYNNEI. CDR3 size: 14 residues. The treatment here: roughly 20 received Ad26.COV2.S at low or high dose, single or two shots; 5 received placebo; per-sample allocation not given. After the first vaccine or placebo injection, samples were drawn on day 63. Assay: immunoSEQ multiplex PCR; the TCRdb copy retains only in-frame clones and omits some. Of about 400,000 clones detected, 80% to 90% appear once; the ten largest clones hold around 7.3%. This clonotype was sampled from a person between 18 and 60 years old who received the Ad26.COV2.S COVID-19 vaccine or a placebo. Sequencing used peripheral blood, obtained in a trial of Ad26.COV2.S vaccine versus placebo. The gene calls are TRBV2 and TRBJ1-3; no firm D call. CDR3 DNA: TGTGCCAGCAGTAGGGCCTTTTGGTGGAACACCATATATTTT. This sequence encodes CASSRAFWWNTIYF.